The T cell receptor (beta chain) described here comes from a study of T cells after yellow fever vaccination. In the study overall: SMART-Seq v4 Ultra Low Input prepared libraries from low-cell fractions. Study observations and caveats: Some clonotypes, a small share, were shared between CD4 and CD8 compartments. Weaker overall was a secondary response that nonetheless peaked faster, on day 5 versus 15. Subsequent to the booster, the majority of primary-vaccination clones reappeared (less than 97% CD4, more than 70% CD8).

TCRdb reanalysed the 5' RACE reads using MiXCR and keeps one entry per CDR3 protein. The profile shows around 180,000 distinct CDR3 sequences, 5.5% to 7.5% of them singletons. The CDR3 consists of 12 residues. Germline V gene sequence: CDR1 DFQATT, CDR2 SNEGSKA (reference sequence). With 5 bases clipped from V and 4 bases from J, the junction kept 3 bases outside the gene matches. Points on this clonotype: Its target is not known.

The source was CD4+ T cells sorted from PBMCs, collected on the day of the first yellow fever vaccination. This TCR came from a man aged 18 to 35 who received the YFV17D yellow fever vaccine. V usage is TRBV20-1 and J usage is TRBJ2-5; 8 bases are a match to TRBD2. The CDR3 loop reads CSALRGGETQYF. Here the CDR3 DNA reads TGCAGTGCTCTCCGGGGGGGAGAGACCCAGTACTTC.